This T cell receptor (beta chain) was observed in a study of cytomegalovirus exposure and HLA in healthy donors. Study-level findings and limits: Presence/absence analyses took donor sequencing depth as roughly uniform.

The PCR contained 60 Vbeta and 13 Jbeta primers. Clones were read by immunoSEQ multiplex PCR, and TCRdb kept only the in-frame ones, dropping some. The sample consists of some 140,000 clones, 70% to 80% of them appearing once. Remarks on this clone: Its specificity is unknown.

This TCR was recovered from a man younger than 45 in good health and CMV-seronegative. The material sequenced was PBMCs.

CDR3 sequence: CASSYSWGEFYNEQFF. DNA of the CDR3: TGTGCCAGCAGTTACTCTTGGGGGGAGTTCTACAATGAGCAGTTCTTC. V is TRBV6-5 and J is TRBJ2-1; D might be TRBD2 (6 bases). The germline V and J ends were trimmed by 0 bases and 3 bases, with 12 bases remaining between them. This CDR3 contains 16 residues. CDR1 and CDR2 from the germline V gene are MNHEY and SVGAGI.